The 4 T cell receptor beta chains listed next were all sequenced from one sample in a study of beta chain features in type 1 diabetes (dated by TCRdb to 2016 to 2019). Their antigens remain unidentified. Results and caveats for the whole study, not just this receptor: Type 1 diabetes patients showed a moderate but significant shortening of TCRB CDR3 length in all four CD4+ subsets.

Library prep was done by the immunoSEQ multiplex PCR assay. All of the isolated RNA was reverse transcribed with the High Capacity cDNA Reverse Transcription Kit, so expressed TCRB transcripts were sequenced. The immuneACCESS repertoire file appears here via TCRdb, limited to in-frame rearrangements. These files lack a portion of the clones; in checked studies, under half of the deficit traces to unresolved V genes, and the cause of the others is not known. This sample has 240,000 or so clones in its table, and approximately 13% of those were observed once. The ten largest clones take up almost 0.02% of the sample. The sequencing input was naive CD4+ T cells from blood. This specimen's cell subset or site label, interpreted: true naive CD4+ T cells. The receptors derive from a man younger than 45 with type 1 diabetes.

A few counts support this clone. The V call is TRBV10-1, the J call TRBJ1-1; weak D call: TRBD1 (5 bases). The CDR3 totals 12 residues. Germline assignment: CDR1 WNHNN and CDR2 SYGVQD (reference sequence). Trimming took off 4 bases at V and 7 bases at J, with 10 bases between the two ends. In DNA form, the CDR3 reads TGCGCCAGCAGTGTAAGGCAGGGTGAAGCTTTCTTT. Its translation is CASSVRQGEAFF.

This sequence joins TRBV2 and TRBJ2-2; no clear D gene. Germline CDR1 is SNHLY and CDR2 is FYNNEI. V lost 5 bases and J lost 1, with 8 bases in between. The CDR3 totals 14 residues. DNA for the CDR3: TGTGCCAGCAGTAGTCAGATGAACACCGGGGAGCTGTTTTTT. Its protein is CASSSQMNTGELFF.

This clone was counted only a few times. The CDR3 bases are TGTGCCAGCAGCTTAGCCGGGAGCATGGAGTTCTTC. It is translated as CASSLAGSMEFF. V gene TRBV7-2 combines with J gene TRBJ2-1; tentatively, D is TRBD2 (6 bases). Germline CDR1 is SGHTA and CDR2 is FQGNSA. This CDR3 region has 12 residues. The V and J ends lost 0 bases and 14 bases respectively, with 11 bases between them. The full variable domain, with the rest looked up from reference TRBV7-2 and TRBJ2-1, is GAGVSQSPSNKVTEKGKDVELRCDPISGHTALYWYRQSLGQGLEFLIYFQGNSAPDKSGLPSDRFSAERTGGSVSTLTIQRTQQEDSAVYLCASSLAGSMEFFGPGTRLTVL.

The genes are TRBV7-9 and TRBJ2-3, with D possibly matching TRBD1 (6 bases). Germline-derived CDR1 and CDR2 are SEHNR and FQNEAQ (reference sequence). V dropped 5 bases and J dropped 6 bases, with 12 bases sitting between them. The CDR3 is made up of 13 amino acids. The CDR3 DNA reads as TGTGCCAGCAGCCTCACAGGGTTGGATACGCAGTATTTT. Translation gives CASSLTGLDTQYF.